Below are 27 T cell receptor beta chains sequenced from a single sample in a study of blood T cells in healthy people across ages. The authors ran a second PCR of about 7 to 11 cycles using a sample-barcoded 5' primer and a J-beta primer mix. TCRdb independently ran MiXCR on the 5' RACE reads; one entry per CDR3 protein. Of some 760,000 distinct CDR3 sequences listed, more than 20% are singletons. This sample also appeared in a second study, on T cells of mothers and their children.

The sequenced sample consisted of blood. Receptor source: a boy aged 5-17 years in good health.

A note on this clonotype: A junction boundary mismatches the germline segment, possibly from a read error. This chain connects TRBV7-2 to TRBJ2-7; unclear D gene. The V gene's germline CDR1 is SGHTA and CDR2 FQGNSA. The CDR3 runs to 15 residues. The CDR3 protein is CASSPSYLRAYEQHF. The CDR3 coding sequence is TGTGCCAGCAGCCCTTCATATCTAAGAGCCTACGAGCAGCACTTC.

This chain joins TRBV7-9 and TRBJ2-5; D is possibly TRBD2 (6 bases). The DNA end lines up better with TRBJ2-7; the J call may be wrong. Germline-derived CDR1 and CDR2 are SEHNR and FQNEAQ (reference sequence). The CDR3 sequence is 12 residues long. DNA for the CDR3: TGTGCCAGCAGCGCGGGGATTGACGAGCAGTACTTC. Amino acids: CASSAGIDEQYF.

This chain connects TRBV28 to TRBJ2-1, with D perhaps TRBD1 (6 bases). Per germline, CDR1 MDHEN and CDR2 SYDVKM. The length of the CDR3 is 12 residues. V was clipped by 4 bases and J by 15 bases, with 16 bases between them. The CDR3 DNA follows: TGTGCCAGCAGTTCGAACCCGGGACACTCGTTCTTC. It encodes CASSSNPGHSFF.

This chain uses TRBV14 with TRBJ2-1; TRBD2 matches 8 bases. The germline V gene has CDR1 SGHDN and CDR2 FVKESK. The J segment lost 5 bases and the V segment lost 1 base, leaving 4 bases of the junction unmatched. The CDR3 totals 15 residues. The CDR3 coding sequence is TGTGCCAGCAGCCAAGTCAGCGGGGGTAACAATGAGCAGTTCTTC. Its translation: CASSQVSGGNNEQFF.

This chain connects TRBV5-1 to TRBJ1-2; 8 nucleotides line up with TRBD1. This CDR3 is built from 13 residues. After removal of 5 bases from V and 3 bases from J, the junction contained 3 bases not matched to a gene. Germline V gives CDR1 SGHRS, CDR2 YFSETQ. This CDR3 is CASRATGDYGYTF. DNA for the CDR3: TGCGCCAGCAGGGCGACAGGGGACTATGGCTACACCTTC.

J is TRBJ2-7 and V is TRBV7-2; 12 bases are shared with TRBD2. Per germline, CDR1 SGHTA and CDR2 FQGNSA. The CDR3 covers 16 residues. Losses at the gene ends were 3 bases for V and 0 bases for J; bases not matched to a gene: 3. In DNA form, the CDR3 reads TGTGCCAGCAGCTTCCGGACTAGCGGGGTCTCCTACGAGCAGTACTTC. It yields the protein CASSFRTSGVSYEQYF.

The V call is TRBV4-1, the J call TRBJ1-6; TRBD1 aligns across 11 bases. With 5 bases clipped from V and 9 bases from J, the junction kept 0 bases outside the gene matches. Germline CDR1 is MGHRA and CDR2 is YSYEKL. The CDR3 extends over 13 amino acids. The CDR3 loop is CASSGQGASPLHF. The CDR3 coding sequence is TGCGCCAGCAGCGGACAGGGGGCTTCACCCCTCCACTTT.

The chain links TRBV9 to TRBJ2-5; weak D call: TRBD1 (6 bases). The CDR3 spans 17 residues. The V gene lost 7 bases and the J gene lost 4 bases, with 26 bases spanning the gap. Looked up from germline, CDR1 is SGDLS and CDR2 is YYNGEE. The CDR3 nucleotides are TGTGCCAGCGGCACACCCACAGGGAGAGGGGAGAGAGAGACCCAGTACTTC. Its protein product is CASGTPTGRGERETQYF.

This clonotype was recorded a few times. V gene TRBV28 combines with J gene TRBJ1-2; D is perhaps TRBD1 (6 bases). CDR3 length: 15 residues. Per the germline V gene, CDR1 is MDHEN and CDR2 is SYDVKM. Trimming pared 5 bases from V and 5 bases from J, leaving 18 bases between. CDR3: CASSRDPGATYGYTF. The CDR3 nucleotides read TGTGCCAGCAGTCGGGACCCGGGGGCTACTTATGGCTACACCTTC.

This clonotype was counted a few times. V gene TRBV29-1 combines with J gene TRBJ2-3; a possible D gene is TRBD2 (5 bases). The CDR3 spans 11 residues. Trimming removed 7 bases at V and 3 bases at J, with 8 bases between. Germline V gene data show CDR1 as SQVTM and CDR2 as ANQGSEA. The CDR3 protein is CSALATDTQYF. In DNA, the CDR3 is TGCAGCGCCCTAGCAACAGATACGCAGTATTTT.

This rearrangement joins TRBV3-1 to TRBJ2-1; TRBD2 matches 7 bases. The CDR3 has 15 amino acids. V lost 5 bases, J lost 9 bases, and 13 bases stayed unmatched. CDR1 is LGHDT, CDR2 YNNKEL, per germline (reference sequence). The CDR3 sequence is CASSSSTGRIFEQFF. In nucleotides, the CDR3 is TGTGCCAGCAGCTCTTCAACCGGGAGGATCTTTGAGCAGTTCTTC.

This clonotype showed up just a few times. The chain is built from TRBV6-1 and TRBJ2-5; 11 positions agree with TRBD2. Per germline, CDR1 MNHNS and CDR2 SASEGT. The CDR3 covers 17 residues. J lost 9 bases, V lost 3 bases, and 15 bases had no gene match. CDR3 coding DNA: TGTGCCAGCAGTGACGGGAGGCTAGCGGGAGGCGGAGACGCCCAGTACTTC. Protein product: CASSDGRLAGGGDAQYF.

This clonotype was counted between two and nine times. The V call is TRBV18, the J call TRBJ2-7; 8 positions agree with TRBD2. The CDR3 covers 16 residues. V dropped 4 bases and J dropped 3; count of bases not matched to a gene: 11. The germline CDR1 and CDR2 sequences are KGHSH and LQKENI. Here the CDR3 reads CASSLYEGSGIYEQYF. CDR3 bases: TGTGCCAGCTCACTCTATGAGGGTAGCGGGATCTACGAGCAGTACTTC.

The chain joins TRBV15 to TRBJ1-5; the D is unclear. CDR1 is LNHNV, CDR2 YYDKDF, per germline (reference sequence). The length of the CDR3 is 14 residues. Trimming stripped 6 bases from V and 5 bases from J, with 14 bases between. The CDR3: CATSQAETHQPQHF. CDR3 in DNA: TGTGCCACCAGTCAGGCGGAGACCCATCAGCCCCAGCATTTT.

This clonotype showed up just once. The gene calls are TRBV7-3 and TRBJ2-2; a weak D match, TRBD1 (5 bases). The length of the CDR3 is 16 residues. The germline gives CDR1 SGHTA, CDR2 FQGTGA. Trimming took 6 bases from V and 6 from J, leaving 20 bases between them. This chain's CDR3 is CASRLQGPGNSGELFF. The CDR3 DNA follows: TGTGCCAGCAGACTCCAGGGTCCAGGGAATTCCGGGGAGCTGTTTTTT.

This clonotype was counted only a few times. V gene TRBV29-1 combines with J gene TRBJ2-3; 9 bases line up with TRBD2. This CDR3 contains 15 residues. V gave up 4 bases and J gave up 2 bases; unmatched junction bases: 7. The germline V gene encodes CDR1 SQVTM and CDR2 ANQGSEA. Here the CDR3 DNA reads TGCAGCGTTGTCGGGCTAGCGGGGCCCACAGATACGCAGTATTTT. Protein sequence: CSVVGLAGPTDTQYF.

This clonotype was found a few times. The chain recombines TRBV7-3 with TRBJ2-5; no firm D call. Germline V gives CDR1 SGHTA, CDR2 FQGTGA. Trimming stripped 4 bases from V and 4 bases from J, with 10 bases between. The CDR3 contains 13 residues. The CDR3 spells CASSSLDGETQYF. In DNA, the CDR3 is TGTGCCAGCAGCTCCTTGGACGGAGAGACCCAGTACTTC.

The chain links TRBV4-1 to TRBJ2-5; D is possibly TRBD2 (6 bases). The better agreement between TRBJ2-7 and the DNA end casts doubt on the J call. Germline V gives CDR1 MGHRA, CDR2 YSYEKL. The CDR3 sequence is 15 residues long. The CDR3 protein is CASSQDPGVAYEQYF. The CDR3 DNA follows: TGCGCCAGCAGCCAAGATCCGGGGGTGGCCTACGAGCAGTACTTC.

The sample holds a few counts of this clonotype. V is TRBV5-1 and J is TRBJ2-5, with 8 nucleotides matching TRBD2. Matching the DNA end better, TRBJ2-7 makes the J call doubtful. CDR3 size: 14 residues. Looked up from germline, CDR1 is SGHRS and CDR2 is YFSETQ. The CDR3 DNA reads as TGCGCCAGCAGCTCAGCGGGAGAAAGGTACGAGCAGTACTTC. This encodes CASSSAGERYEQYF.

This clonotype occurred a few times. This rearrangement joins TRBV2 to TRBJ2-1; possible D gene TRBD2, 6 bases. The CDR3 has 15 residues. Germline V gene sequence: CDR1 SNHLY, CDR2 FYNNEI. Trimming pared 4 bases from V and 3 bases from J, leaving 13 bases between. CDR3 DNA sequence: TGTGCCAGCAGTGGGGCGGCGGGGCGCTACAATGAGCAGTTCTTC. Encoded protein: CASSGAAGRYNEQFF. Full variable domain (missing parts from reference TRBV2 and TRBJ2-1): EPEVTQTPSHQVTQMGQEVILRCVPISNHLYFYWYRQILGQKVEFLVSFYNNEISEKSEIFDDQFSVERPDGSNFTLKIRSTKLEDSAMYFCASSGAAGRYNEQFFGPGTRLTVL.

This clonotype was seen a few times. The chain has TRBV28 and TRBJ2-2, with D perhaps TRBD1 or TRBD2 (6 bases each). Germline loops: CDR1 MDHEN, CDR2 SYDVKM. The ends were cut back, 7 bases at V and 3 bases at J, with 18 bases in the middle. CDR3 length: 16 amino acids. For the CDR3, the DNA is TGTGCCAGCACCTACCCTACCGGGGGCGACACCGGGGAGCTGTTTTTT. Translated, it gives CASTYPTGGDTGELFF.

This clonotype has only a few counts. The chain has TRBV29-1 and TRBJ2-5; D may match TRBD1 or TRBD2 (5 bases each). CDR1 is SQVTM, CDR2 ANQGSEA, per germline. The CDR3 is 12 residues long. Deletions cut 7 bases from V and 5 bases from J, with 14 bases between. CDR3 in amino acids: CSGGILGETQYF. For the CDR3, the DNA is TGCAGCGGGGGGATCCTGGGGGAGACCCAGTACTTC.

V usage is TRBV29-1 and J usage is TRBJ1-5; possible D gene TRBD1, 6 bases. The CDR3 is made up of 13 amino acids. Germline-derived CDR1 and CDR2 are SQVTM and ANQGSEA. V lost 3 bases to trimming and J lost 2 bases, with 8 bases between them. The CDR3 loop reads CSVETGGNQPQHF. In DNA form, the CDR3 reads TGCAGCGTTGAGACAGGTGGCAATCAGCCCCAGCATTTT.

This clonotype was recorded a few times. The genes are TRBV11-2 and TRBJ2-5; D is undetermined. This CDR3 spans 13 amino acids. The germline CDR1 and CDR2 sequences are SGHAT and FQNNGV. Trimming cost V 1 base and J 5 bases, with 8 bases left between them. The CDR3 reads CASSLGHGETQYF. The CDR3, as DNA: TGTGCCAGCAGCTTAGGCCATGGGGAGACCCAGTACTTC.

The sample holds a few counts of this clonotype. The chain has TRBV11-2 and TRBJ2-5; D is unresolved. The V gene lost 5 bases and the J gene lost 5 bases, with 15 bases spanning the gap. Per germline, CDR1 SGHAT and CDR2 FQNNGV. The length of the CDR3 is 14 residues. The CDR3 loop is CASSEDRWRETQYF. The CDR3 region has the DNA TGTGCCAGCAGCGAGGACCGTTGGCGGGAGACCCAGTACTTC.

This clonotype was counted only a few times. J is TRBJ1-1 and V is TRBV7-9, with TRBD1 as a possible D gene (5 bases). The germline V gene has CDR1 SEHNR and CDR2 FQNEAQ (reference sequence). The V end was cut by 7 bases, the J end by 4 bases, with 13 bases between. The CDR3 is 13 residues long. CDR3 sequence (DNA): TGTGCCAGCAACCCGACAGAGGGCACTGAAGCTTTCTTT. Protein: CASNPTEGTEAFF.

A few counts support this clonotype. V is TRBV5-1 and J is TRBJ1-1; TRBD1 is a possible D gene (5 bases). Trimming left V 5 bases short and J 1 base short, with 12 bases between. CDR1 is SGHRS, CDR2 YFSETQ, per germline. The CDR3 is 14 amino acids. The CDR3 is CASRETTGNTEAFF. CDR3 DNA sequence: TGCGCCAGCAGAGAGACCACAGGGAACACTGAAGCTTTCTTT. Based on the CDR3 plus reference TRBV5-1 and TRBJ1-1, the full variable domain is KAGVTQTPRYLIKTRGQQVTLSCSPISGHRSVSWYQQTPGQGLQFLFEYFSETQRNKGNFPGRFSGRQFSNSRSEMNVSTLELGDSALYLCASRETTGNTEAFFGQGTRLTVV.